Each of the 20 T cell receptor beta chains below was sequenced from the same sample in a study of blood T cell repertoires in COVID-19. The assay was immunoSEQ multiplex PCR, and TCRdb's table has in-frame clones only and misses some. The table records 200,000 to 250,000 clones, roughly 89% of them present only once. Sequencing input: PBMCs or T cells enriched from blood (not recorded which). These receptors originate from a middle-aged woman who had recovered from COVID-19.

This chain connects TRBV5-1 to TRBJ1-1; D gene unclear. The CDR3 is made up of 17 amino acids. Trimming left V 4 bases short and J 1 base short, with 20 bases between. The germline V gene encodes CDR1 SGHRS and CDR2 YFSETQ. The CDR3 sequence is CASSPPRFGNSNTEAFF. CDR3 sequence (DNA): TGCGCCAGCAGCCCACCTAGGTTCGGAAACTCGAACACTGAAGCTTTCTTT.

A few counts support this clone. V usage is TRBV7-9 and J usage is TRBJ1-3; 9 bases map to TRBD1. This CDR3 region has 15 residues. Germline V CDR1 and CDR2: SEHNR, FQNEAQ (reference sequence). V trimming: 6 bases; J trimming: 5 bases; junction bases outside the gene matches: 8. CDR3 amino acids: CASSRDGTGRNTIYF. The DNA for the CDR3 is TGTGCCAGCAGTCGAGACGGGACAGGGCGAAACACCATATATTTT.

The chain is built from TRBV30 and TRBJ2-1; no firm D call. The CDR3 covers 11 residues. Trimming pared 3 bases from V and 8 bases from J, leaving 8 bases between. Per germline, CDR1 GTSNPN and CDR2 SVGIG (reference sequence). The CDR3 protein is CAWSSVYEQFF. As DNA, the CDR3 is TGTGCCTGGAGCTCCGTTTATGAGCAGTTCTTC.

This rearrangement joins TRBV10-3 to TRBJ1-5; D might be TRBD1 (6 bases). Between the trimmed V and J ends, which lost 2 bases and 0 bases, there was a span of 17 bases. The CDR3 covers 18 residues. Germline V CDR1 and CDR2: ENHRY, SYGVKD. The CDR3 DNA reads as TGTGCCATCAGTGAGAACTCCCCGGGACATCTTAGCAATCAGCCCCAGCATTTT. Translation gives CAISENSPGHLSNQPQHF.

The gene calls are TRBV14 and TRBJ2-3; TRBD2 matches 7 bases. This CDR3 region has 16 residues. With V trimmed by 2 bases and J by 4 bases, 9 bases remained unmatched. CDR1 is SGHDN, CDR2 FVKESK, per germline. The CDR3 here is CASSQSRGRFADTQYF. The CDR3 DNA follows: TGTGCCAGCAGCCAAAGCCGCGGGAGATTTGCAGATACGCAGTATTTT.

V gene TRBV4-2 combines with J gene TRBJ1-4; 7 bases are a match to TRBD1. V shed 0 bases, J shed 0 bases, and the junction held 7 bases outside the gene matches. Germline values: CDR1 LGHNA, CDR2 YNFKEQ. CDR3 length: 18 residues. This CDR3 is CASSQDGAGGPTNEKLFF. CDR3 DNA: TGTGCCAGCAGCCAAGACGGGGCAGGGGGACCAACTAATGAAAAACTGTTTTTT.

The rearrangement joins TRBV30 to TRBJ1-3; D is unresolved. With 3 bases removed from V and 0 bases from J, the gap between germline ends came to 9 bases. The CDR3 contains 14 residues. Germline V gene sequence: CDR1 GTSNPN, CDR2 SVGIG (reference sequence). The CDR3 region has the DNA TGTGCCTGGAGGACACAGAGCTCTGGAAACACCATATATTTT. Translating it yields CAWRTQSSGNTIYF.

V and J are TRBV4-1 and TRBJ1-1; the D is unclear. Germline V CDR1 and CDR2: MGHRA, YSYEKL. The V end lost 3 bases, the J end lost 11 bases, and 19 bases lay between the germline ends. The CDR3 totals 14 residues. CDR3 nucleotide sequence: TGCGCCAGCAGCCAGGCGGCGGGCCTATCGGCGGCTTTCTTT. It encodes CASSQAAGLSAAFF.

The chain is built from TRBV28 and TRBJ1-2; D call uncertain. This CDR3 region has 15 residues. CDR1 and CDR2 from the germline V gene are MDHEN and SYDVKM. Between the trimmed V and J ends, which lost 3 bases and 4 bases, there was a span of 15 bases. This CDR3 is CASSFSPKQSYGYTF. The CDR3 nucleotides read TGTGCCAGCAGTTTTTCCCCCAAGCAAAGCTATGGCTACACCTTC.

J is TRBJ2-5 and V is TRBV14; the D is unclear. CDR3 size: 15 residues. V was shortened by 5 bases and J by 1 base, with 14 bases between the two germline ends. Germline V gene sequence: CDR1 SGHDN, CDR2 FVKESK. DNA for the CDR3: TGTGCCAGCAGCAGGAGTGGGTTACTCCAAGAGACCCAGTACTTC. It is translated as CASSRSGLLQETQYF.

This chain uses TRBV10-3 with TRBJ1-1; D remains unclear. Germline V gives CDR1 ENHRY, CDR2 SYGVKD. V dropped 3 bases and J dropped 4 bases, with 6 bases sitting between them. The CDR3 sequence is 12 residues long. The CDR3 sequence: CAISELGTEAFF. In nucleotides, the CDR3 is TGTGCCATCAGTGAACTCGGCACTGAAGCTTTCTTT.

The chain carries TRBV30 and TRBJ1-5, with a tentative D call TRBD1 (6 bases). The CDR3 length is 13 residues. V lost 1 base, J lost 6 bases, and 10 bases lay in between. Germline V gene sequence: CDR1 GTSNPN, CDR2 SVGIG (reference sequence). This CDR3 reads CAWSAGDVQPQHF. In DNA, the CDR3 is TGTGCCTGGAGTGCAGGGGACGTTCAGCCCCAGCATTTT. Full variable domain (remainder filled in from reference TRBV30 and TRBJ1-5): SQTIHQWPATLVQPVGSPLSLECTVEGTSNPNLYWYRQAAGRGLQLLFYSVGIGQISSEVPQNLSASRPQDRQFILSSKKLLLSDSGFYLCAWSAGDVQPQHFGDGTRLSIL.

The J gene is TRBJ1-2, the V gene TRBV18, with 10 nucleotides matching TRBD1. The V gene end was trimmed by 3 bases and the J gene end by 7 bases; junction bases not matched to a gene: 2. Germline loops: CDR1 KGHSH, CDR2 LQKENI. The CDR3 sequence is 13 residues long. For the CDR3, the DNA is TGTGCCAGCTCACCCGGGACAGGGGCTGGCTACACCTTC. Translating gives CASSPGTGAGYTF. Full variable domain (remainder filled in from reference TRBV18 and TRBJ1-2): NAGVMQNPRHLVRRRGQEARLRCSPMKGHSHVYWYRQLPEEGLKFMVYLQKENIIDESGMPKERFSAEFPKEGPSILRIQQVVRGDSAAYFCASSPGTGAGYTFGSGTRLTVV.

The chain employs TRBV18 and TRBJ2-7, with unresolved D. The CDR3 is 13 amino acids. V lost 2 bases, J lost 2 bases, and 7 bases lay in between. Germline V lookup: CDR1 KGHSH, CDR2 LQKENI. This CDR3 reads CASSPVTAYEQYF. The CDR3 DNA follows: TGTGCCAGCTCACCAGTCACAGCCTACGAGCAGTACTTC.

The chain employs TRBV7-2 and TRBJ2-3, with D perhaps TRBD2 (6 bases). The CDR3 totals 14 residues. Germline CDR1 SGHTA, CDR2 FQGNSA. V shed 5 bases and J shed 3 bases, with 12 bases lying between them. CDR3: CASSGAGRTDTQYF. The CDR3 region has the DNA TGTGCCAGCAGCGGTGCAGGGAGGACAGATACGCAGTATTTT.

This clone has just a few counts. The chain joins TRBV5-1 to TRBJ2-7; 9 nucleotides match TRBD2. The V segment lost 4 bases and the J segment 2 bases; nucleotides outside the gene matches: 22. This CDR3 has 20 residues. CDR1 and CDR2 (germline): SGHRS, YFSETQ. CDR3 sequence reads: CASSKDSGGGSRGYTYEQYF. The CDR3 DNA reads TGCGCCAGCAGCAAAGATAGCGGGGGAGGGTCGAGGGGTTATACCTACGAGCAGTACTTC.

This chain uses TRBV3-1 (or the pseudogene TRBV3-2) with TRBJ2-6, with 7 bases matching TRBD1. CDR1 LGHDT and CDR2 YNNKEL come from the germline V gene (reference sequence). The CDR3 totals 18 residues. After removal of 3 bases from V and 0 bases from J, the junction contained 8 bases not matched to a gene. CDR3 nucleotide sequence: TGTGCCAGCAGCCAGACGGACAGGATCCGCTCTGGGGCCAACGTCCTGACTTTC. It encodes CASSQTDRIRSGANVLTF.

The gene calls are TRBV6-5 and TRBJ1-3; TRBD1 agrees at 7 bases. V gave up 4 bases and J gave up 2 bases; unmatched junction bases: 5. This CDR3 spans 15 amino acids. The germline V gene has CDR1 MNHEY and CDR2 SVGAGI. CDR3 amino acids: CASSSTGMAGNTIYF. CDR3 nucleotides: TGTGCCAGCAGTTCGACAGGGATGGCTGGAAACACCATATATTTT.

The gene calls are TRBV7-3 and TRBJ1-1; TRBD1 matches at 7 bases. Per the germline V gene, CDR1 is SGHTA and CDR2 is FQGTGA. CDR3 length: 14 residues. Losses at the gene ends were 5 bases for V and 2 bases for J; bases not matched to a gene: 5. The DNA of the CDR3 is TGTGCCAGCAGCCAGGGGGGACCAAACACTGAAGCTTTCTTT. This gives the protein CASSQGGPNTEAFF.

Here the CDR3 reads CAWTGTGVEKLFF. The CDR3, as DNA: TGTGCCTGGACCGGGACAGGGGTTGAAAAACTGTTTTTT. This chain connects TRBV30 to TRBJ1-4, with TRBD1 matching over 10 bases. The V gene's germline CDR1 is GTSNPN and CDR2 SVGIG (reference sequence). CDR3 length: 13 amino acids. J was trimmed by 7 bases and V by 4 bases; bases with no gene match: 3.